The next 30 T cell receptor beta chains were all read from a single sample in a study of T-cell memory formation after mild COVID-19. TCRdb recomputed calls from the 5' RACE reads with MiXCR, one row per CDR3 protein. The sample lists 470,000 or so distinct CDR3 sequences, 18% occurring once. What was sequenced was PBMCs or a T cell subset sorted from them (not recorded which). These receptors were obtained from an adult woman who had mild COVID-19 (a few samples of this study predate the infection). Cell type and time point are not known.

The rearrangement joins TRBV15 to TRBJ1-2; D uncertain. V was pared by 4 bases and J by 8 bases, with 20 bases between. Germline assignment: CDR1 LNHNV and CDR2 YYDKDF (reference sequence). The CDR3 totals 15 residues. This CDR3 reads CATSIFLDVGLGYTF. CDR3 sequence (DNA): TGTGCCACCAGCATCTTCCTCGATGTCGGACTAGGCTACACCTTC.

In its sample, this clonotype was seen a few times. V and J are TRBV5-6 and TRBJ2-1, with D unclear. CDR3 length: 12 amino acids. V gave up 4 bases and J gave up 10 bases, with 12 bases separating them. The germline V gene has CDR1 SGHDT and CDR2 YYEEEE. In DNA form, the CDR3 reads TGTGCCAGCAGCCTAATGACGGACGAGCAGTTCTTC. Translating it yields CASSLMTDEQFF.

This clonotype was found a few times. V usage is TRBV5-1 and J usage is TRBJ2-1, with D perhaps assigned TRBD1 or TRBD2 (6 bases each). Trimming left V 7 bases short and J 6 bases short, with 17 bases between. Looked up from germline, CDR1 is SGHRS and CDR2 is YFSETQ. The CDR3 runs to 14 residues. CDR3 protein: CASQDGGGTNEQFF. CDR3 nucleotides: TGCGCCAGCCAAGACGGAGGGGGTACCAATGAGCAGTTCTTC. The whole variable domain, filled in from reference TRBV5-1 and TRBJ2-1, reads KAGVTQTPRYLIKTRGQQVTLSCSPISGHRSVSWYQQTPGQGLQFLFEYFSETQRNKGNFPGRFSGRQFSNSRSEMNVSTLELGDSALYLCASQDGGGTNEQFFGPGTRLTVL.

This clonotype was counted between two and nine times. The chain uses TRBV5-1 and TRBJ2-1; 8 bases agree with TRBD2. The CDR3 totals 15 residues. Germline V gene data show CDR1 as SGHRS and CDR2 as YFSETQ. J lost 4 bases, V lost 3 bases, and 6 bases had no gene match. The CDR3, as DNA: TGCGCCAGCAGCTGGACTAGCCCAGGGTACAATGAGCAGTTCTTC. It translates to CASSWTSPGYNEQFF.

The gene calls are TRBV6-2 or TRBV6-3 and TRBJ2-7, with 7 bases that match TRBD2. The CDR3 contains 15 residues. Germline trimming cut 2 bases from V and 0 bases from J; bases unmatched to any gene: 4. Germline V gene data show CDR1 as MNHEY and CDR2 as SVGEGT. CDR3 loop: CASSYGGLSSYEQYF. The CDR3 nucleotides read TGTGCCAGCAGTTACGGGGGACTAAGCTCCTACGAGCAGTACTTC.

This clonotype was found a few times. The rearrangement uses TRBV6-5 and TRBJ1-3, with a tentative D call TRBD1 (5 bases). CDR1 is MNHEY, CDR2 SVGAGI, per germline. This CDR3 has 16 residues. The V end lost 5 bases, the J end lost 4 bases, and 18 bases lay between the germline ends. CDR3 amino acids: CASSQAGPGTGNTIYF. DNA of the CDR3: TGTGCCAGCAGTCAAGCCGGGCCGGGGACGGGAAACACCATATATTTT.

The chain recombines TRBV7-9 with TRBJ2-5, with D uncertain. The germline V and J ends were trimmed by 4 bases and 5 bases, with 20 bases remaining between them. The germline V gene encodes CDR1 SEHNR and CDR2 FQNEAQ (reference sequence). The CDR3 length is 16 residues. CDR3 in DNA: TGTGCCAGCAGCTCCCCCCGGGCCCCTACTCGGGAGACCCAGTACTTC. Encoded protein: CASSSPRAPTRETQYF. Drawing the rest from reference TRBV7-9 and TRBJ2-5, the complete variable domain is DTGVSQNPRHKITKRGQNVTFRCDPISEHNRLYWYRQTLGQGPEFLTYFQNEAQLEKSRLLSDRFSAERPKGSFSTLEIQRTEQGDSAMYLCASSSPRAPTRETQYFGPGTRLLVL.

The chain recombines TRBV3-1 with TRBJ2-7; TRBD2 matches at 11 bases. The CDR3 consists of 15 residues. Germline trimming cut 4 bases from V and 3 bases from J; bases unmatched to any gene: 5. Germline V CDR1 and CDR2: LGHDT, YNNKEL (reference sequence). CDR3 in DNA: TGTGCCAGCAGCCCCCCCGGGACTAGCGGCTACGAGCAGTACTTC. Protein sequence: CASSPPGTSGYEQYF.

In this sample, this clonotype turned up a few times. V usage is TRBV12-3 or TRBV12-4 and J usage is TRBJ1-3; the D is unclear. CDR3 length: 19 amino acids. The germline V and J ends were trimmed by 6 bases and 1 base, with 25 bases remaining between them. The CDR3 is CASSKKRLEGRVSGNTIYF. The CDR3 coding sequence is TGTGCCAGCAGCAAAAAAAGATTAGAGGGAAGGGTATCTGGAAACACCATATATTTT.

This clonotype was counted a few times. Here the CDR3 reads CASRTDGGGNTF. The CDR3 DNA follows: TGTGCCAGCAGGACCGACGGGGGGGGCAACACCTTC. The chain employs TRBV12-3 or TRBV12-4 and TRBJ1-2; D may be TRBD1 (6 bases). Trimming cost V 6 bases and J 12 bases, with 17 bases left between them. This CDR3 region has 12 residues.

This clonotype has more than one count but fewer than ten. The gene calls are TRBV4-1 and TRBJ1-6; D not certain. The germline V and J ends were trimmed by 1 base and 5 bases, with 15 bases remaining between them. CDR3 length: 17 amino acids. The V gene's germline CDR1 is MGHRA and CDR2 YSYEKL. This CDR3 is CASSQVLAESHNSPLHF. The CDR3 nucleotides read TGCGCCAGCAGCCAAGTCTTGGCGGAGTCTCATAATTCACCCCTCCACTTT.

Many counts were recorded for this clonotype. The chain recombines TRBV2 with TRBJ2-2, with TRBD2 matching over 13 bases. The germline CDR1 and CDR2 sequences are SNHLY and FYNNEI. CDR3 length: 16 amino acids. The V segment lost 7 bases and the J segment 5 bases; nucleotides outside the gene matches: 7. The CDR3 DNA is TGTGCCAGCACCGGGACTAGCGGGACAAATACCGGGGAGCTGTTTTTT. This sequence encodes CASTGTSGTNTGELFF.

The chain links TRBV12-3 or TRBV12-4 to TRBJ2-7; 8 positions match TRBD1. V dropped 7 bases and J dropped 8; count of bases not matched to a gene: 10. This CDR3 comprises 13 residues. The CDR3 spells CASTESGGDQQYF. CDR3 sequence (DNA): TGTGCCAGCACGGAGTCAGGGGGCGACCAGCAGTACTTC.

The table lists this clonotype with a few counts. The chain's CDR3 is CASSFAGGSKILTF. The DNA for the CDR3 is TGCGCCAGCAGCTTCGCCGGAGGATCCAAAATCCTGACTTTC. V is TRBV5-1 and J is TRBJ2-6, with a tentative D call TRBD2 (5 bases). The V and J ends lost 2 bases and 14 bases respectively, with 17 bases between them. CDR3 size: 14 residues. Germline assignment: CDR1 SGHRS and CDR2 YFSETQ.

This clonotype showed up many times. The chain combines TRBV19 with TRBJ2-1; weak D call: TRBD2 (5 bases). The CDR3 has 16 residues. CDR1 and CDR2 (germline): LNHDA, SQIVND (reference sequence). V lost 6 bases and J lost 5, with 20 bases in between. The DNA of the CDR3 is TGTGCCAGTAGGGAGATACACGAGGGCCTGCACAATGAGCAGTTCTTC. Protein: CASREIHEGLHNEQFF.

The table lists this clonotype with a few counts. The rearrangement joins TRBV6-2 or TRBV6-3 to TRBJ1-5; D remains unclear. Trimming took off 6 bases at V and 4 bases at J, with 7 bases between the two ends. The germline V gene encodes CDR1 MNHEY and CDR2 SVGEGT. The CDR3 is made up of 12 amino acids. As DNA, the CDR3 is TGTGCCAGCAGCAGAACGAATCAGCCCCAGCATTTT. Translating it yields CASSRTNQPQHF.

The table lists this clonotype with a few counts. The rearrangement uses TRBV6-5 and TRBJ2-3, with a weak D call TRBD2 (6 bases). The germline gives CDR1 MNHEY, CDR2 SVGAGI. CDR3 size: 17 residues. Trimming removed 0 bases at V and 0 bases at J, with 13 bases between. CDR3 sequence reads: CASSYSETGSSTDTQYF. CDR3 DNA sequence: TGTGCCAGCAGTTACTCCGAGACCGGGAGTAGCACAGATACGCAGTATTTT.

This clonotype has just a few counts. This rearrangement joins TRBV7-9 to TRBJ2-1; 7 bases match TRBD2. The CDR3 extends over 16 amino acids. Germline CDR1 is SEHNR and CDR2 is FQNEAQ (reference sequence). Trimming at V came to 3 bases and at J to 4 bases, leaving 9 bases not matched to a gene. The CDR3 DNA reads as TGTGCCAGCAGCTTCGGCGGGAGTAGAATATACAATGAGCAGTTCTTC. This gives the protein CASSFGGSRIYNEQFF.

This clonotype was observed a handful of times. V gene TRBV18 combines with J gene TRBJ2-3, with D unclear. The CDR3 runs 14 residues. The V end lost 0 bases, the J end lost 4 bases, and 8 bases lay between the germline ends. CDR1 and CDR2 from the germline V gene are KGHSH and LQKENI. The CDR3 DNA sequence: TGTGCCAGCTCACCACCGTGGGAACCAGATACGCAGTATTTT. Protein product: CASSPPWEPDTQYF.

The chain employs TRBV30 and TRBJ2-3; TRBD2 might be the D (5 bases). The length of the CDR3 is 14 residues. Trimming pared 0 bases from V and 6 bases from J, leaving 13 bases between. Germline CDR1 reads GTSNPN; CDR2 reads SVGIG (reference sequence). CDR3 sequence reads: CAWSVRGRGDTQYF. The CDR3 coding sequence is TGTGCCTGGAGTGTACGGGGTAGAGGGGATACGCAGTATTTT.

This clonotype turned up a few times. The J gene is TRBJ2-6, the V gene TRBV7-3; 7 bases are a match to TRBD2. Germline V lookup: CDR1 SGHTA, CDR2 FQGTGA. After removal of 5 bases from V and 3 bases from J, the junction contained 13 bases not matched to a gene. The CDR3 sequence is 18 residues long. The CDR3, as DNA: TGTGCCAGCAGCCCCTTGGGGGGAGGGAGCTATGGGGCCAACGTCCTGACTTTC. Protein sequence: CASSPLGGGSYGANVLTF.

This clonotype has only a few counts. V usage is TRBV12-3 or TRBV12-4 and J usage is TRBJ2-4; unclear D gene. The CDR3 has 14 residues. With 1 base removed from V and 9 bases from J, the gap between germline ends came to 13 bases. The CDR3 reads CASSLGGGVGIQYF. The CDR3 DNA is TGTGCCAGCAGTTTAGGGGGTGGGGTCGGCATTCAGTACTTC.

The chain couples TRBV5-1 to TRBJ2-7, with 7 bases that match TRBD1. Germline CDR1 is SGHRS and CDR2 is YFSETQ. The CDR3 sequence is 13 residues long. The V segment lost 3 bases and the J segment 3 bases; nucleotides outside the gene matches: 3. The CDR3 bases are TGCGCCAGCAGCTACGCAGGGGGCTACGAGCAGTACTTC. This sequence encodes CASSYAGGYEQYF.

The CDR3 loop is CASSLERLVTSTDTQYF. CDR3 nucleotide sequence: TGTGCCAGCAGCTTAGAGCGGCTCGTTACTAGCACAGATACGCAGTATTTT. This rearrangement joins TRBV7-8 to TRBJ2-3; maybe TRBD2 (5 bases). Trimming removed 1 base from V and 0 bases from J, with 14 bases in between. Looked up from germline, CDR1 is SGHVS and CDR2 is FQNEAQ. CDR3 size: 17 residues.

The CDR3 DNA reads TGTGCCAGCAGTTTTATCTCCCTAGCGGAGTTCTCTGGGGCCAACGTCCTGACTTTC. It is translated as CASSFISLAEFSGANVLTF. V is TRBV12-3 or TRBV12-4 and J is TRBJ2-6; 7 nucleotides match TRBD2. The CDR3 runs to 19 residues. J lost 0 bases, V lost 3 bases, and 11 bases had no gene match.

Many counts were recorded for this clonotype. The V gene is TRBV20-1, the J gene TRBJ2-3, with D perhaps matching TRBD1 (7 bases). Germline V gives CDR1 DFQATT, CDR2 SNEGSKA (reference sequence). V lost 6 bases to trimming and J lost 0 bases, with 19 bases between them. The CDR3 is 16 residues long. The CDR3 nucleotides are TGCAGTGCCCGTCCAGGAGGGGGCAGGAGCACAGATACGCAGTATTTT. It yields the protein CSARPGGGRSTDTQYF.

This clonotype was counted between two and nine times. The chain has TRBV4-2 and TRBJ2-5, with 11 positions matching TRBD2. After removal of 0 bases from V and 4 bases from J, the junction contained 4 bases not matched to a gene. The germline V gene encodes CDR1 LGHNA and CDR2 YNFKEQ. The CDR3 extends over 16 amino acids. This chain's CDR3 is CASSQDPGTSGETQYF. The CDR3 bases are TGTGCCAGCAGCCAAGATCCGGGGACTAGCGGAGAGACCCAGTACTTC.

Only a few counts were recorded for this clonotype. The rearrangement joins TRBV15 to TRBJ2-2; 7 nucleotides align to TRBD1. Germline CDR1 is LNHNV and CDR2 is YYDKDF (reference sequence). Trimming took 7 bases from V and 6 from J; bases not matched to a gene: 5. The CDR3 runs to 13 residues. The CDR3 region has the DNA TGTGCCACCAAAGACAGGGTGGCCGGGGAGCTGTTTTTT. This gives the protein CATKDRVAGELFF.

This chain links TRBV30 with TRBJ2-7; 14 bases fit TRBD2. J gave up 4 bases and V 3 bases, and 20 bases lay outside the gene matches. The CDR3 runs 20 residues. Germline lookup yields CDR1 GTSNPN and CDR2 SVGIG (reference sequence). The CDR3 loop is CAWRETGVSTSGRARYEQYF. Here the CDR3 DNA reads TGTGCCTGGAGGGAAACAGGCGTCTCGACTAGCGGGAGGGCCAGGTACGAGCAGTACTTC.

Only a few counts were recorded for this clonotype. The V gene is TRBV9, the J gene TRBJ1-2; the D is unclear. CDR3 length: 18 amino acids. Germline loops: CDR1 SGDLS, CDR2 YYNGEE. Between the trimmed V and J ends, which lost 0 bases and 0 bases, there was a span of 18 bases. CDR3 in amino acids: CASSVAQEAAAANYGYTF. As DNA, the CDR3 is TGTGCCAGCAGCGTAGCTCAGGAAGCGGCAGCTGCTAACTATGGCTACACCTTC.